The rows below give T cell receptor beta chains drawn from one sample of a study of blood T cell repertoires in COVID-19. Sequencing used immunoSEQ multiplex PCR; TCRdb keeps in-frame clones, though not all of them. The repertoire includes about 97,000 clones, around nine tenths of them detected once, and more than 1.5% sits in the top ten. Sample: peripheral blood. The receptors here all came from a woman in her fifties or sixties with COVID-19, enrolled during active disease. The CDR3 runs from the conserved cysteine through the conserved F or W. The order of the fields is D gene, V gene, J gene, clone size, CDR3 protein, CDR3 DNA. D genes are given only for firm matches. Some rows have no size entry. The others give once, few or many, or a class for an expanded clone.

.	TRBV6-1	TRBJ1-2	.	CASSEGVLAAGYTF	TGTGCCAGCAGTGAAGGGGTCCTGGCGGCCGGCTACACCTTC
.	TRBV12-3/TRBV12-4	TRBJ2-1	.	CASSLGAAGEFF	TGTGCCAGCAGTTTAGGGGCCGCAGGGGAGTTCTTC
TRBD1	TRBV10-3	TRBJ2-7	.	CAISEYRTGSNEQYF	TGTGCCATCAGTGAGTATAGGACAGGGAGTAACGAGCAGTACTTC
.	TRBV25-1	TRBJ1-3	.	CASSDTGWAGNTIYF	TGTGCCAGCAGTGATACGGGGTGGGCTGGAAACACCATATATTTT
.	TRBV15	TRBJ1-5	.	CATSRDRSSNQPQHF	TGTGCCACCAGCAGGGACAGATCCAGCAATCAGCCCCAGCATTTT
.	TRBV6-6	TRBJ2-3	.	CASSLAGQSDTQYF	TGTGCCAGCAGTCTTGCGGGGCAGTCAGATACGCAGTATTTT
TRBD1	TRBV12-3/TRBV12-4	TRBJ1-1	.	CASRSDRDTEAFF	TGTGCCAGCAGATCTGACAGGGACACTGAAGCTTTCTTT
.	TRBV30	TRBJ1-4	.	CAYSEEKLFF	TGTGCCTACTCCGAGGAAAAACTGTTTTTT
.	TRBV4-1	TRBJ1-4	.	CASSQFGDRANEKLFF	TGCGCCAGCAGCCAATTCGGGGATCGGGCTAATGAAAAACTGTTTTTT
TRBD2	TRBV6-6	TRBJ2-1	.	CASSPGTRLAGGQNEQFF	TGTGCCAGCAGTCCCGGAACTCGACTAGCGGGGGGGCAAAATGAGCAGTTCTTC
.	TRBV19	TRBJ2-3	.	CASSQWGGTQYF	TGTGCCAGTAGTCAGTGGGGAGGTACGCAGTATTTT
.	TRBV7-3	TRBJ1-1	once	CASSLGQNTEAFF	TGTGCCAGCAGCTTAGGCCAGAACACTGAAGCTTTCTTT
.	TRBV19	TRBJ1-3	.	CASSIRAENTIYF	TGTGCCAGTAGTATTCGCGCCGAGAACACCATATATTTT
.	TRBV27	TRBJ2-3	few	CASKGQGGADTQYF	TGTGCCAGCAAGGGTCAGGGGGGCGCAGATACGCAGTATTTT
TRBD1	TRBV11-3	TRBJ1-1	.	CASSPQGGTEAFF	TGTGCCAGCAGCCCACAGGGGGGAACTGAAGCTTTCTTT
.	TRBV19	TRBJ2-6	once	CASSQGSLANVLTF	TGTGCCAGTAGTCAGGGTAGTTTGGCCAACGTCCTGACTTTC
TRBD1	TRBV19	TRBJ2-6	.	CASSSLPGQRSPSSGANVLTF	TGTGCCAGTAGTTCACTCCCGGGACAGAGGAGTCCCAGCTCTGGGGCCAACGTCCTGACTTTC
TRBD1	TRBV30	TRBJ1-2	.	CAWSVLGGGSRQSYGYTF	TGTGCCTGGAGTGTACTAGGAGGGGGCTCCCGACAATCCTATGGCTACACCTTC
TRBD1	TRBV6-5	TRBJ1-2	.	CASSRRSQGDYGYTF	TGTGCCAGCAGTCGCCGGTCACAGGGGGACTATGGCTACACCTTC
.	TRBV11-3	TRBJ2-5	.	CASSLDFRGMETQYF	TGTGCCAGCAGCTTAGATTTTAGGGGCATGGAGACCCAGTACTTC
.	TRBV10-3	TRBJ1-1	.	CAISESFSSSEAFF	TGTGCCATCAGTGAGTCCTTTAGTAGTTCTGAAGCTTTCTTT
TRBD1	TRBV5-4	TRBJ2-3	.	CASSPDRGLTDTQYF	TGTGCCAGCAGCCCCGACAGGGGCCTCACAGATACGCAGTATTTT
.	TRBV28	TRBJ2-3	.	CASSLLGGEQYF	TGTGCCAGCAGTTTATTAGGGGGAGAGCAGTATTTT
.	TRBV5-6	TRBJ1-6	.	CASSLRNSPLHF	TGTGCCAGCAGCTTACGGAATTCACCCCTCCACTTT
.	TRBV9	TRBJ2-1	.	CASRGGPPYNEQFF	TGTGCCAGTAGGGGGGGCCCCCCCTACAATGAGCAGTTCTTC
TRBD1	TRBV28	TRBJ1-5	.	CASSLWRGRGLQPQHF	TGTGCCAGCAGTTTATGGAGGGGCAGGGGGCTTCAGCCCCAGCATTTT
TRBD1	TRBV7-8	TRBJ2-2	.	CASSRGQVRAGELFF	TGTGCCAGCAGCAGGGGACAGGTTAGGGCCGGGGAGCTGTTTTTT
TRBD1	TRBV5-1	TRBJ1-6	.	CASSSVTGGGSPLHF	TGCGCCAGCAGCTCCGTGACAGGGGGCGGGTCACCCCTCCACTTT
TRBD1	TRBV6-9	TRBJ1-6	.	CASRRDRNSPLHF	TGTGCCAGCAGGAGGGACAGAAATTCACCCCTCCACTTT
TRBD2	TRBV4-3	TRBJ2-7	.	CASSLGLDYEQYF	TGCGCCAGCAGCCTCGGACTAGACTACGAGCAGTACTTC
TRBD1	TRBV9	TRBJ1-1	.	CASSVGTGNTEAFF	TGTGCCAGCAGCGTAGGGACAGGGAACACTGAAGCTTTCTTT
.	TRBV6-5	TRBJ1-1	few	CASSPKGVTEAFF	TGTGCCAGCAGCCCAAAGGGGGTCACTGAAGCTTTCTTT
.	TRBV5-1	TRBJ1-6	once	CASSPRLSSSYNSPLHF	TGCGCCAGCAGCCCGCGACTGTCGAGCTCCTATAATTCACCCCTCCACTTT
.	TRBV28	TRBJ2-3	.	CASSLRAEYTDTQYF	TGTGCCAGCAGTTTGCGGGCGGAATACACAGATACGCAGTATTTT
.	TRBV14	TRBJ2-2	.	CASSQARGTTGELFF	TGTGCCAGCAGCCAAGCACGGGGTACCACCGGGGAGCTGTTTTTT
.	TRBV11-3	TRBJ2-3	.	CASTPGPGEITDTQYF	TGTGCCAGCACCCCCGGCCCGGGGGAGATCACAGATACGCAGTATTTT
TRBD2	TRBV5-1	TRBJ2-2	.	CASSSGLANTGELFF	TGCGCCAGCAGCTCAGGACTAGCCAATACCGGGGAGCTGTTTTTT
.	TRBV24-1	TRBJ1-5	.	CASFPQPQHF	TGTGCCTCCTTCCCCCAGCCCCAGCATTTT
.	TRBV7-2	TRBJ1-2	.	CASSPAGGNYGYTF	TGTGCCAGCAGTCCCGCGGGGGGTAACTATGGCTACACCTTC
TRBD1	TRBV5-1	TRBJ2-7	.	CASSLSNRGYEQYF	TGCGCCAGCAGCTTGTCGAACAGGGGATACGAGCAGTACTTC
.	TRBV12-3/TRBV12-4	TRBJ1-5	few	CASRGLGNQPQHF	TGTGCCAGCAGGGGGCTGGGAAATCAGCCCCAGCATTTT